This record covers a single T cell receptor (beta chain). Which antigen it targets is not known. The input lacks base qualities; no much larger clone sits a single base away. This entry comes from a study of vaccination effects on CD4 cells after COVID-19 (dated by TCRdb to the early 2020s). At the level of the whole study: Two doses of either the BNT162b2 or the mRNA-1273 mRNA SARS-CoV-2 vaccine were administered to participants. The full study included over 8 COVID-19 convalescent patients and several SARS-CoV-2-naive healthy vaccine recipients. SARS-CoV-2 spike-specific CD4+ TCR repertoires were compared before and after mRNA vaccination in COVID-19 convalescent patients and in infection-naive vaccine recipients. Cultures from other donors in the study were sequenced with the Oncomine TCR Beta short-read assay on an Illumina iSeq 100. The paper as a whole reports these results and caveats: In healthy vaccine recipients, vaccine-induced clones were almost all SARS-CoV-2 mono-reactive, with only 1 of 255 being cross-reactive with common cold coronaviruses. Only a small number of convalescent patients were included, and no early post-infection timepoints were available, which limited the study. Clones induced by infection and clones induced by vaccination both contracted markedly at late timepoints after vaccination, which fits with T cell responses waning over time.

In the ViraFEST assay, PBMC were stimulated with viral peptide pools, and TCR sequencing was then used to find antigen-specific CD4+ T cell clonotypes based on their expansion. After approximately eleven days of culture, CD4+ T cells were isolated with the EasySep CD4+ T cell isolation kit. The absence of prior SARS-CoV-2 infection in healthy vaccine recipients was confirmed by negative nucleocapsid antibodies before and after vaccination. Around 2.1 million PBMC per well were cultured with about 9 ug/ml peptides in IMDM containing roughly 5% human AB serum, approximately 10 IU/ml IL-2 and gentamicin. On days 3 and 7, half of the culture medium was replaced with fresh IL-2-containing medium. Unless noted otherwise, every peptide stimulation condition was cultured in triplicate wells. Using Ficoll-Paque Plus gradient centrifugation, PBMC were separated from whole blood and then either used fresh or cryopreserved at -140C. Overlapping peptide pools spanned the spike proteins of SARS-CoV-2 and the common cold coronaviruses HCoV-NL63, HCoV-OC43 and HCoV-229E. The QIAamp micro DNA kit was used to extract genomic DNA from the cultured CD4+ T cells.

Libraries were constructed by the immunoSEQ multiplex PCR assay. DNA from the cultured and isolated CD4+ T cells underwent TCR beta CDR3 sequencing. As for the original processing: Non-productive TCR sequences were removed and reads were trimmed to the CDR3 region, keeping CDR3s of at least 7 amino acids. Antigen-specific clonotypes were identified with the MANAFEST web app by comparing expansion in peptide wells against reference cultures. For clones to be considered positive, expansion at FDR<0.05 versus reference and all other wells, an odds ratio above 5, and a frequency above 0.1% in two replicate wells were required. Cross-reactive clonotypes were defined as significantly expanded in SARS-CoV-2 spike wells and in at least one common cold coronavirus spike condition. Levenshtein distance calculated with the stringdist R package was used to assess CDR3 similarity, and unrooted trees were constructed with ape in R 3.6.1. TCRdb re-hosts the immuneACCESS table, in-frame sequences only. Its copies lack some clones; in the studies checked, an unresolved V gene accounts for under half of them, and the cause for the rest is not known. V and J calls and clone size are those listed in that table; D and trimming were worked out from the DNA. For this sample there are approximately 24,000 clones; approximately 80% appear just once. The top ten hold 10% of the sample.

The sequencing used CD4+ T cells from PBMCs cultured with HCoV-NL63 spike peptides, collected before COVID-19 vaccination. The cell subset or site label, read with the paper, signifies: HCoV-NL63 spike overlapping peptide pool stimulation. The TCR comes from a human donor who received a COVID-19 vaccine.

The CDR3 amino acid sequence is: CASSVTSGIFSEQYF. The nucleotide sequence reads TGTGCCAGCAGCGTTACTAGCGGGATCTTCTCCGAGCAGTACTTC. The chain uses TRBV5-4 and TRBJ2-7, and TRBD2 matches 10 of the central bases. For CDR1 and CDR2, the germline V gene (reference sequence) lists SGHNT and YYREEE. The V end gives up 4 bases and the J end 6 bases, leaving 10 bases in the junction not matched to a gene. Taken from cysteine to phenylalanine, the CDR3 has 15 residues. The DNA shown is the 45-base CDR3, in frame from base 1.